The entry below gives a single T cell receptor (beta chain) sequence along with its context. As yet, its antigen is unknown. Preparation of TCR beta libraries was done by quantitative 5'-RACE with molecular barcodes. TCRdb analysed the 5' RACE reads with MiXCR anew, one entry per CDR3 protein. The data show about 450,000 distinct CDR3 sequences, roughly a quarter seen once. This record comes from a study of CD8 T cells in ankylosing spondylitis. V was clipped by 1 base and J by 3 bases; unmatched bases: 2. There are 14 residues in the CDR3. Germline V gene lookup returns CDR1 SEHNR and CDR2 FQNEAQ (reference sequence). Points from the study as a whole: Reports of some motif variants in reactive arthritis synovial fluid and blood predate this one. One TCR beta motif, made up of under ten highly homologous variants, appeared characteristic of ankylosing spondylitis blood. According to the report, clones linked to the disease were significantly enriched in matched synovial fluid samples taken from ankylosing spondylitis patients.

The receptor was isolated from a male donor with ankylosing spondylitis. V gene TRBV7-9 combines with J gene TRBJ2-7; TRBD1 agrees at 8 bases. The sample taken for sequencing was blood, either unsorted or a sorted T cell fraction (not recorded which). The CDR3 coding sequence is TGTGCCAGCAGCTTAGGGGGACAGGACTACGAGCAGTACTTC. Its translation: CASSLGGQDYEQYF.